This T cell receptor (beta chain) was profiled in a study of T cell responses to AZD1222 COVID-19 vaccine. V lost 0 bases and J lost 5, with 10 bases in between. This CDR3 has 15 amino acids. The germline V gene has CDR1 WNHNN and CDR2 SYGVQD (reference sequence). Repertoires were generated with immunoSEQ multiplex PCR, while TCRdb's copy carries only in-frame clones and drops some. The table records fewer than 150,000 clones, roughly nine tenths of them present only once. The V call is TRBV10-1, the J call TRBJ1-4; D call uncertain. The clonotype was recovered from an adult who received the AZD1222 COVID-19 vaccine. Sequencing was performed on peripheral blood, taken 28 days after the second AZD1222 dose. CDR3 in DNA: TGCGCCAGCAGTGAGTCTGAGGAGATAAATGAAAAACTGTTTTTT. It yields the protein CASSESEEINEKLFF.